This T cell receptor beta chain was captured by sequencing in a study of T cell clusters in autoimmune cytopenias. Across the whole study: A median of roughly 52,000 TRB reads per sample yielded a median about 2,500 distinct clonotypes.

A word on this clonotype: The target antigen is unknown.

Tens of thousands of genome equivalents of blood DNA were amplified for TRB. TRB was amplified by touch-down multiplex PCR, primer pools A and B combined. TCRdb re-called the multiplex PCR reads and catalogs CDR3 proteins one per entry, DNA excluded. In all, the sample yields just under 2,000 distinct CDR3 sequences. Study-level results: TRB repertoire shifts in secondary cytopenia and chronic lymphocytic leukemia mostly reflected lymphoma, not autoimmunity. Primary autoimmune cytopenia patients seemingly lacked the physiological T cell clusters found in healthy donors.

CDR3 size: 11 residues. Per the germline V gene, CDR1 is DFQATT and CDR2 is SNEGSKA (reference sequence). V and J are TRBV20-1 and TRBJ2-5. The clonotype comes from a human donor with an autoimmune cytopenia or autoimmune hepatitis (not recorded which). Sequenced input: peripheral blood. The chain's CDR3 is CSAADFESQYF.